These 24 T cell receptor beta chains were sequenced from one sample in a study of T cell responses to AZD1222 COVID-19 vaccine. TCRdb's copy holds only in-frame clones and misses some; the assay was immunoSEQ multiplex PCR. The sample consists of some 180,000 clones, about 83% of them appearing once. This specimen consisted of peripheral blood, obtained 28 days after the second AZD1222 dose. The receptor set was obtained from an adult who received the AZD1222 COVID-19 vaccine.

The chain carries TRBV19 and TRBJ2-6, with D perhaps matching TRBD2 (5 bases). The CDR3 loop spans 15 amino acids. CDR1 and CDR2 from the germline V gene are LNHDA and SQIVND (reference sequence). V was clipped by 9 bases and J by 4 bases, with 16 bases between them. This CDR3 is CASGVTGLGANVLTF. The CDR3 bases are TGTGCCAGCGGTGTCACGGGGTTAGGGGCCAACGTCCTGACTTTC.

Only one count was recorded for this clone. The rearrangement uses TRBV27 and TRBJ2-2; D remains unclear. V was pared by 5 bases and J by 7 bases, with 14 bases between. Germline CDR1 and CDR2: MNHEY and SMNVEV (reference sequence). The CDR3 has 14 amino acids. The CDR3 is CASSVDTFFGELFF. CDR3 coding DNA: TGTGCCAGCAGTGTTGACACTTTCTTCGGGGAGCTGTTTTTT.

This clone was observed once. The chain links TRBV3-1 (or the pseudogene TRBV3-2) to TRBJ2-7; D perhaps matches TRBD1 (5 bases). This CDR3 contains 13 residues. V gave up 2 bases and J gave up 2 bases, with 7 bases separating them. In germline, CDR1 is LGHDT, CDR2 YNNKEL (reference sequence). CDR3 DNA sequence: TGTGCCAGCAGCCAAAGGGGCCCCTACGAGCAGTACTTC. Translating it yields CASSQRGPYEQYF.

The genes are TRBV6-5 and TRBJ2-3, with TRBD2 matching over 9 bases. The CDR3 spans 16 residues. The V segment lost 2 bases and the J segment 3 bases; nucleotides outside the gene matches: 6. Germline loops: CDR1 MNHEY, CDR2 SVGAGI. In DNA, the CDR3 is TGTGCCAGCAGTTACGGGCGGGGGGGCAGGACAGATACGCAGTATTTT. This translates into CASSYGRGGRTDTQYF.

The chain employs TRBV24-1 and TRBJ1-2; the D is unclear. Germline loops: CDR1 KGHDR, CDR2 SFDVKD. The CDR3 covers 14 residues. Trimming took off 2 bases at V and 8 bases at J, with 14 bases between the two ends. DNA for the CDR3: TGTGCCACCAGTGATTCGGGCCACTCCAAGGGCTACACCTTC. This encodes CATSDSGHSKGYTF.

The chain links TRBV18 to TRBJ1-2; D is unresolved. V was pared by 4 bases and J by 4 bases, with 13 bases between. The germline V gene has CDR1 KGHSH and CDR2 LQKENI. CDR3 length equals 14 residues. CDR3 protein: CASSLDLDRYGYTF. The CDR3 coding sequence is TGTGCCAGCTCACTCGACCTCGACCGCTATGGCTACACCTTC.

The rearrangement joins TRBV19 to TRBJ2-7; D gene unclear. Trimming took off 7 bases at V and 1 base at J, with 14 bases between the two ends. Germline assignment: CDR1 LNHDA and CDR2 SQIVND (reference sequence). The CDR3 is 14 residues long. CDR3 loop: CASKVFQTSYEQYF. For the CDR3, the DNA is TGTGCCAGTAAGGTCTTTCAGACGTCCTACGAGCAGTACTTC.

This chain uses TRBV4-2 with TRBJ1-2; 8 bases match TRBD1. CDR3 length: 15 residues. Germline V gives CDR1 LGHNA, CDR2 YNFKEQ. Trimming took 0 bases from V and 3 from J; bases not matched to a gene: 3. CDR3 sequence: CASSQDKDRDYGYTF. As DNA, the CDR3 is TGTGCCAGCAGCCAAGATAAGGACAGGGACTATGGCTACACCTTC.

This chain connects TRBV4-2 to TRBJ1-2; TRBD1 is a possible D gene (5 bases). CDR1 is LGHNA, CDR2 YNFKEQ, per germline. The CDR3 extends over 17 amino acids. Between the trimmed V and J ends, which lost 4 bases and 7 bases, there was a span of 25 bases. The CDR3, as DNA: TGTGCCAGCAGCCTCACTCTTCAGACAGACTATCATTCTGGCTACACCTTC. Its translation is CASSLTLQTDYHSGYTF.

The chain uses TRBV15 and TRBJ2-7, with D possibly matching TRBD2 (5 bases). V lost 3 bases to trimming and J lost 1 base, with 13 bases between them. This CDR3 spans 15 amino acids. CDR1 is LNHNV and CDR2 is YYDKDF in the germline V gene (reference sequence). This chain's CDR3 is CATSSLPGVSYEQYF. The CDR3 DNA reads TGTGCCACCAGCAGCCTCCCCGGGGTTTCCTACGAGCAGTACTTC.

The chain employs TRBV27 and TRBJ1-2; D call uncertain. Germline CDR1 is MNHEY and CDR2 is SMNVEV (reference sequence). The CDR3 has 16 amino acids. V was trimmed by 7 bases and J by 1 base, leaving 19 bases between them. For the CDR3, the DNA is TGTGCCAGCACACTAACGGGGAGGGCAGGTAACTATGGCTACACCTTC. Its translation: CASTLTGRAGNYGYTF.

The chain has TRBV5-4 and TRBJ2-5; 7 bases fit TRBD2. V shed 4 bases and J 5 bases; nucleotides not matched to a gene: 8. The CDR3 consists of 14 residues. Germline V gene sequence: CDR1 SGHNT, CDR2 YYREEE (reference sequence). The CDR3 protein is CASSRSTSDETQYF. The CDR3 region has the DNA TGTGCCAGCAGCCGGAGCACTAGCGATGAGACCCAGTACTTC. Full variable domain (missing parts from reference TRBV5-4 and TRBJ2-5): ETGVTQSPTHLIKTRGQQVTLRCSSQSGHNTVSWYQQALGQGPQFIFQYYREEENGRGNFPPRFSGLQFPNYSSELNVNALELDDSALYLCASSRSTSDETQYFGPGTRLLVL.

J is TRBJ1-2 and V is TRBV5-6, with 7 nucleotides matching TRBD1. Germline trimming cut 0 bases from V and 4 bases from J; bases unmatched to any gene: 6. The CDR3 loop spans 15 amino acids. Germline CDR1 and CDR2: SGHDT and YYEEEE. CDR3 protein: CASSLAEGARYGYTF. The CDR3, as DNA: TGTGCCAGCAGCTTGGCTGAGGGGGCCCGCTATGGCTACACCTTC.

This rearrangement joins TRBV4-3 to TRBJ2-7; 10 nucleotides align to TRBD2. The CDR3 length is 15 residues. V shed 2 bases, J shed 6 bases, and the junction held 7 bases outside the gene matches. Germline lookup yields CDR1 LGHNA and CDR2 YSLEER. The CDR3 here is CASSQKAGGPVEQYF. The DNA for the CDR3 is TGCGCCAGCAGCCAAAAAGCGGGGGGGCCGGTCGAGCAGTACTTC.

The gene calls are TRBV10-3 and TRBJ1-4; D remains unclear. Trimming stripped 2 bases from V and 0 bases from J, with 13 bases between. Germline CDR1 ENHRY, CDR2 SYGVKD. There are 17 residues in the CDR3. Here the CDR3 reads CAISEDPPKATNEKLFF. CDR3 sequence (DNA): TGTGCCATCAGTGAGGACCCACCGAAAGCAACTAATGAAAAACTGTTTTTT.

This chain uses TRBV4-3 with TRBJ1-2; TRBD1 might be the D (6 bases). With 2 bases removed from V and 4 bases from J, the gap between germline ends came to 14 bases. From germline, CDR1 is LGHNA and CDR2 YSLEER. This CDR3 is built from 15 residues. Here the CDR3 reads CASSQHIQGTYGYTF. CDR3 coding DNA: TGCGCCAGCAGCCAACACATACAGGGAACCTATGGCTACACCTTC.

CDR3 coding DNA: TGTGCCAGTATCCCTGACAGGGGTCAGAACTACGAGCAGTACTTC. This codes for CASIPDRGQNYEQYF. The gene calls are TRBV19 and TRBJ2-7, with 8 nucleotides matching TRBD1. Per germline, CDR1 LNHDA and CDR2 SQIVND (reference sequence). This CDR3 has 15 amino acids. Trimming cost V 7 bases and J 3 bases; bases outside gene matches: 11.

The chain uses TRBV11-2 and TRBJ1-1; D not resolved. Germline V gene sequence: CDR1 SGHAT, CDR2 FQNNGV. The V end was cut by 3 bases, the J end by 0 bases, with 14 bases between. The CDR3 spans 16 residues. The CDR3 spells CASSFVEGRMNTEAFF. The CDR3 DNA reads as TGTGCCAGCAGCTTCGTCGAAGGACGGATGAACACTGAAGCTTTCTTT.

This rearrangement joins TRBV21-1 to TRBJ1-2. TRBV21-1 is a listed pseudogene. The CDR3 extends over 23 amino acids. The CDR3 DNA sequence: TGTGCCAGCAGCAAATTGGGCGGTAATCGCGATAGGGGGGCGTCCCTCTCTAACTATGGCTACACCTTC. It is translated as CASSKLGGNRDRGASLSNYGYTF.

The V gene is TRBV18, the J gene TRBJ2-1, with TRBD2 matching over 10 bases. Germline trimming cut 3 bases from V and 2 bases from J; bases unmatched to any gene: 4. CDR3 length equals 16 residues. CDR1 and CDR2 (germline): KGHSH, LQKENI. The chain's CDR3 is CASSPRTSGAYNEQFF. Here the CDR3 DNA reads TGTGCCAGCTCACCCAGGACTAGCGGAGCCTACAATGAGCAGTTCTTC.

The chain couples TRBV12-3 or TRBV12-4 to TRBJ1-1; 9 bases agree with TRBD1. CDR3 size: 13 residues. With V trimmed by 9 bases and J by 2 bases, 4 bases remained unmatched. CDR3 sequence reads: CASQDRGNTEAFF. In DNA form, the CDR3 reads TGTGCCAGTCAGGACAGGGGCAACACTGAAGCTTTCTTT.

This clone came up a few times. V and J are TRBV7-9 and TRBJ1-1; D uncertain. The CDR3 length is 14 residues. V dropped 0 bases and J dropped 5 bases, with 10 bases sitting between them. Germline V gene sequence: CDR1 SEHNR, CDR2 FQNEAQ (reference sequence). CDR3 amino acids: CASSLAGLRTEAFF. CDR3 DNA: TGTGCCAGCAGCTTAGCTGGGCTGCGGACTGAAGCTTTCTTT.

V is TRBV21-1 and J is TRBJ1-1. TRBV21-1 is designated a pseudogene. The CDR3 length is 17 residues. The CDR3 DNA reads TGTGCCAGCAGCCGTCGGACAAGCGGGATCGTGAACACTGAAGCTTTCTTT. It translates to CASSRRTSGIVNTEAFF.

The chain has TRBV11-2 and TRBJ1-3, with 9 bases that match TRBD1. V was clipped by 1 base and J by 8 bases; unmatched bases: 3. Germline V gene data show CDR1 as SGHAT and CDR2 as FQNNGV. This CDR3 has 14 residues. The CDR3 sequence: CASSLGGQGYTIYF. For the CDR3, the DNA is TGTGCCAGCAGCTTAGGGGGACAGGGTTACACCATATATTTT.